The clone carrying this T cell receptor beta chain was detected only a few times. Its matching antigen is unknown. CDR3 length equals 15 residues. The V end was cut by 0 bases, the J end by 2 bases, with 8 bases between. Germline-derived CDR1 and CDR2 are SGDLS and YYNGEE. This sample was taken from a study of human T cells and chemical hapten exposure. The overall study: Sensitization involved placing 2% DPC onto a roughly 2 cm by roughly 2 cm region of upper inner arm skin. Patch tests put 0.01% DPC on the upper back, and the results were checked at 6 days. Small differences in pooled library volume mainly drove the variation in TCR yields per sample. Broader study findings: The number of TCRs over 1 in 1000 frequency stayed unchanged after DPC.

Described time point: patch test 1, 2 weeks after DPC sensitization. Treatment reported: therapeutic diphenylcyclopropenone sensitization with weekly scalp DPC. TCRdb called the RACE reads again in MiXCR, with one record for every CDR3 protein. Of tens of thousands of distinct CDR3 sequences detected, roughly a tenth appear once; the ten largest clones hold about an eighth. This clonotype originated in a woman between 35 and 50 years old with alopecia areata. Some clones in this sample may be carry-over from other donors' samples. The sequencing used whole blood, collected in connection with sensitization to the hapten diphenylcyclopropenone (DPC). J is TRBJ2-2 and V is TRBV9; D is undetermined. The CDR3 protein is CASSVVGGNTGELFF. DNA for the CDR3: TGTGCCAGCAGCGTAGTGGGCGGCAACACCGGGGAGCTGTTTTTT.